The clone carrying this T cell receptor (beta chain) was seen many times. What it binds is not known. Using RNA transcripts as the source, TCR beta CDR3 regions were amplified. When the TCR CDR3 underwent first-round RT-PCR, the HTBI primer set was used. TCRdb used MiXCR to reprocess the multiplex PCR reads, holding one entry per CDR3 protein. Counted here are roughly 99,000 distinct CDR3 sequences, about a sixth occurring once; the ten biggest clones make up 42%. This specimen comes from a study of T cells in Graves' hyperthyroidism and ophthalmopathy. Study summary: Prior to any treatment, at the point of initial diagnosis, peripheral blood was collected. Study outcomes and limitations: Patients with ophthalmopathy were separated from those with stable hyperthyroidism by a 13 V-J model.

The sample was blood. The TCR comes from a woman in her forties or fifties with Graves' hyperthyroidism.

The CDR3 nucleotides are TGCAGTGCTTTTAGCGGGAGGTCAGATACGCAGTATTTT. Translation: CSAFSGRSDTQYF. The V call is TRBV20-1, the J call TRBJ2-3; TRBD2 aligns across 10 bases. Germline loops: CDR1 DFQATT, CDR2 SNEGSKA (reference sequence). The CDR3 loop spans 13 amino acids. V lost 5 bases to trimming and J lost 4 bases; unmatched junction nucleotides: 3.